Following are 19 T cell receptor beta chains from one sample sequenced in a study of cytomegalovirus exposure and HLA in healthy donors. 60 Vbeta and 13 Jbeta primers were used in PCR. Assay: immunoSEQ multiplex PCR; the TCRdb copy retains only in-frame clones and omits some. The table has around 150,000 clones, over 75% seen once. The sequenced material came from PBMCs. These receptors were taken from a woman aged 45-60 years in good health and CMV-seropositive.

The gene calls are TRBV9 and TRBJ2-7; 8 positions agree with TRBD1. CDR1 is SGDLS and CDR2 is YYNGEE in the germline V gene. The CDR3 extends over 12 amino acids. V shed 4 bases and J 5 bases; nucleotides not matched to a gene: 2. The CDR3 nucleotides are TGTGCCAGCAGCCGGACAGGGAACGAGCAGTACTTC. This encodes CASSRTGNEQYF.

The CDR3 DNA is TGTGCCAGCAGTTTCAGTACGGGACAGGGGATAGATACGCAGTATTTT. Its translation: CASSFSTGQGIDTQYF. J is TRBJ2-3 and V is TRBV7-9, with 10 nucleotides matching TRBD1. The CDR3 is made up of 16 amino acids. Germline V CDR1 and CDR2: SEHNR, FQNEAQ (reference sequence). J was trimmed by 5 bases and V by 6 bases; bases with no gene match: 11.

The CDR3 nucleotides read TGCAGCGTTGTTCTACCCCAAGAGACCCAGTACTTC. It yields the protein CSVVLPQETQYF. The chain links TRBV29-1 to TRBJ2-5, with D unclear. CDR1 is SQVTM, CDR2 ANQGSEA, per germline. The CDR3 is made up of 12 amino acids. Deletions cut 4 bases from V and 1 base from J, with 7 bases between.

CDR3 residues: CASLPTVYEQYF. The CDR3 DNA reads as TGTGCCAGCTTACCGACAGTTTACGAGCAGTACTTC. The rearrangement joins TRBV2 to TRBJ2-7; possibly TRBD1 for D (5 bases). The CDR3 loop spans 12 amino acids. CDR1 is SNHLY and CDR2 is FYNNEI in the germline V gene. Trimming left V 8 bases short and J 4 bases short, with 12 bases between.

J is TRBJ2-7 and V is TRBV7-8, with a possible D match to TRBD1 (5 bases). Trimming cost V 2 bases and J 4 bases, with 18 bases left between them. CDR1 is SGHVS, CDR2 FQNEAQ, per germline. The CDR3 extends over 16 amino acids. The CDR3 region is CASSLTYQGLIYEQYF. CDR3 nucleotides: TGTGCCAGCAGCTTAACGTATCAGGGCTTAATTTACGAGCAGTACTTC.

The chain employs TRBV19 and TRBJ1-1; TRBD1 is a possible D gene (6 bases). CDR1 and CDR2 from the germline V gene are LNHDA and SQIVND (reference sequence). This CDR3 comprises 20 residues. Trimming stripped 1 base from V and 3 bases from J, with 27 bases between. The CDR3: CASSIGGHTRGAARYTEAFF. The CDR3 DNA reads TGTGCCAGTAGTATAGGGGGACATACCCGTGGGGCGGCCCGATACACTGAAGCTTTCTTT.

This clone was seen once. The chain carries TRBV7-4 and TRBJ2-7; 8 nucleotides agree with TRBD1. This CDR3 is 17 amino acids long. Trimming took 5 bases from V and 0 from J; bases not matched to a gene: 12. Germline CDR1 is SGHVT and CDR2 is SQSDAQ. CDR3 sequence (DNA): TGTGCCAGCAGCGGTCCCCGTTTAGACAGGGGCTCCTACGAGCAGTACTTC. Its protein product is CASSGPRLDRGSYEQYF. Full variable domain (remainder filled in from reference TRBV7-4 and TRBJ2-7): GAGVSQSPRYKVAKRGRDVALRCDSISGHVTLYWYRQTLGQGSEVLTYSQSDAQRDKSGRPSGRFSAERPERSVSTLKIQRTEQGDSAVYLCASSGPRLDRGSYEQYFGPGTRLTVT.

Comments on this clone: At one end the junction does not follow the germline gene, possibly because of a read error. The chain has TRBV28 and TRBJ1-2; 10 nucleotides align to TRBD1. The CDR3 loop spans 15 amino acids. Germline V gene lookup returns CDR1 MDHEN and CDR2 SYDVKM. CDR3 nucleotides: TGTGCCAGCAGCCCCCGGGGACAGGGGAACTACGGCTACACCTTC. It encodes CASSPRGQGNYGYTF.

The chain employs TRBV29-1 and TRBJ1-1, with D perhaps TRBD1 (5 bases). CDR3 length: 12 residues. Between the trimmed V and J ends, which lost 5 bases and 6 bases, there was a span of 13 bases. Germline V gene lookup returns CDR1 SQVTM and CDR2 ANQGSEA. CDR3 residues: CSVSTQGAEAFF. DNA for the CDR3: TGCAGCGTTTCCACCCAGGGCGCTGAAGCTTTCTTT.

The J gene is TRBJ1-1, the V gene TRBV15, with D possibly TRBD1 on 5 matching bases. The CDR3 totals 15 residues. Trimming left V 0 bases short and J 3 bases short, with 11 bases between. Germline V gene lookup returns CDR1 LNHNV and CDR2 YYDKDF (reference sequence). Written as DNA, the CDR3 is TGTGCCACCAGCAGAGATGGTACGGGGGACACTGAAGCTTTCTTT. Amino acids: CATSRDGTGDTEAFF.

The V call is TRBV5-1, the J call TRBJ2-7; a weak D match, TRBD1 (6 bases). V lost 3 bases, J lost 0 bases, and 16 bases lay in between. The V gene's germline CDR1 is SGHRS and CDR2 YFSETQ. CDR3 length equals 16 residues. CDR3 nucleotide sequence: TGCGCCAGCAGCTCGTCAACAGGGTTTAGCTCCTACGAGCAGTACTTC. Translation: CASSSSTGFSSYEQYF.

The rearrangement uses TRBV27 and TRBJ2-7; TRBD2 is a possible D gene (5 bases). V lost 6 bases, J lost 0 bases, and 6 bases lay in between. The germline gives CDR1 MNHEY, CDR2 SMNVEV (reference sequence). CDR3 length equals 12 residues. Here the CDR3 reads CASRGSSYEQYF. The DNA of the CDR3 is TGTGCCAGCAGGGGGAGCTCCTACGAGCAGTACTTC.

This clone was counted between two and nine times. This chain's CDR3 is CASSQTGIEQYF. CDR3 nucleotides: TGTGCCAGCAGCCAAACAGGGATCGAGCAGTACTTC. V and J are TRBV14 and TRBJ2-7, with D possibly matching TRBD1 (6 bases). Trimming took off 2 bases at V and 6 bases at J, with 8 bases between the two ends. Germline-derived CDR1 and CDR2 are SGHDN and FVKESK. The CDR3 covers 12 residues.

V and J are TRBV9 and TRBJ1-1; D ambiguous. Per the germline V gene, CDR1 is SGDLS and CDR2 is YYNGEE. Trimming stripped 0 bases from V and 3 bases from J, with 24 bases between. There are 19 residues in the CDR3. CDR3: CASSVAPLVGLTEDTEAFF. The DNA for the CDR3 is TGTGCCAGCAGCGTAGCTCCTTTAGTCGGTCTAACTGAGGACACTGAAGCTTTCTTT.

The V call is TRBV7-2, the J call TRBJ2-1, with D uncertain. Trimming stripped 5 bases from V and 7 bases from J, with 12 bases between. The CDR3 spans 13 residues. Per germline, CDR1 SGHTA and CDR2 FQGNSA. Written as DNA, the CDR3 is TGTGCCAGCAGCCCGACGCGGCGTAATGAGCAGTTCTTC. It encodes CASSPTRRNEQFF.

This chain joins TRBV4-3 and TRBJ1-1, with D hard to call. CDR1 is LGHNA and CDR2 is YSLEER in the germline V gene. This CDR3 has 17 amino acids. Trimming took off 0 bases at V and 1 base at J, with 15 bases between the two ends. The CDR3 coding sequence is TGCGCCAGCAGCCAAGAAATGACACCGTCCCGGAACACTGAAGCTTTCTTT. It is translated as CASSQEMTPSRNTEAFF.

The chain is built from TRBV19 and TRBJ2-5, with TRBD2 as a possible D gene (6 bases). Per the germline V gene, CDR1 is LNHDA and CDR2 is SQIVND (reference sequence). V was cut by 0 bases and J by 7 bases, with 12 bases left in between. The CDR3 extends over 14 amino acids. The CDR3 nucleotides read TGTGCCAGTAGTATAGATCTGCTCGGGGGGACCCAGTACTTC. Amino acids: CASSIDLLGGTQYF. Looking up the rest from reference TRBV19 and TRBJ2-5 gives the full variable domain: DGGITQSPKYLFRKEGQNVTLSCEQNLNHDAMYWYRQDPGQGLRLIYYSQIVNDFQKGDIAEGYSVSREKKESFPLTVTSAQKNPTAFYLCASSIDLLGGTQYFGPGTRLLVL.

The chain recombines TRBV4-1 with TRBJ1-4, with D tentatively TRBD1 (5 bases). This CDR3 spans 14 amino acids. Per the germline V gene, CDR1 is MGHRA and CDR2 is YSYEKL. Trimming took 0 bases from V and 6 from J, leaving 8 bases between them. The DNA for the CDR3 is TGCGCCAGCAGCCAAGAACCAGGGTATGAAAAACTGTTTTTT. Amino acid sequence: CASSQEPGYEKLFF.

The chain combines TRBV28 with TRBJ1-2; 10 bases fit TRBD1. The CDR3 runs 16 residues. Germline values: CDR1 MDHEN, CDR2 SYDVKM. V was clipped by 5 bases and J by 6 bases; unmatched bases: 12. This CDR3 reads CASSLPGTGVADGYTF. The CDR3 region has the DNA TGTGCCAGCAGTCTACCCGGGACAGGGGTCGCTGATGGCTACACCTTC.